The rows below give T cell receptor beta chains drawn from one sample of a study of control samples from healthy donors and cancer patients. TCRdb's table, derived via immunoSEQ multiplex PCR, lists solely in-frame clones and lacks some. The sample has under 450,000 clones, approximately 92% seen once. Specimen: PBMCs. These receptors were taken from a man aged 40-49 years with head and neck cancer. CDR3s include the opening cysteine and the closing phenylalanine or tryptophan. Each record gives: V gene, D gene, J gene, clone size, CDR3 DNA, CDR3 protein. The D gene is left open where the match is weak. Not all rows give a size; the values are once, few, many and, for expanded clones, a class.

v_call: TRBV18
d_call: TRBD1
j_call: TRBJ1-1
clone_size: few
cdr3_nt: TGTGCCAGCTCACCCCGGACAGGGGGGATGAACACTGAAGCTTTCTTT
cdr3_aa: CASSPRTGGMNTEAFF

v_call: TRBV7-3
d_call: -
j_call: TRBJ2-1
clone_size: -
cdr3_nt: TGTGCCAGTGGGACGCCGGCGAATACACCTCATAGGAATGAGCAGTTCTTC
cdr3_aa: CASGTPANTPHRNEQFF

v_call: TRBV5-1
d_call: TRBD1
j_call: TRBJ2-2
clone_size: -
cdr3_nt: TGCGCCAGCACCCAGACAGGGGGCAACACCGGGGAGCTGTTTTTT
cdr3_aa: CASTQTGGNTGELFF

v_call: TRBV27
d_call: -
j_call: TRBJ2-3
clone_size: -
cdr3_nt: TGTGCCAGCAGTTTAGGTATCGGCAGAGGCACAGATACGCAGTATTTT
cdr3_aa: CASSLGIGRGTDTQYF

v_call: TRBV19
d_call: -
j_call: TRBJ1-3
clone_size: -
cdr3_nt: TGTGCCAGTAGTATAAGGCCGCTTGGAAACACCATATATTTT
cdr3_aa: CASSIRPLGNTIYF

v_call: TRBV27
d_call: TRBD2
j_call: TRBJ2-7
clone_size: -
cdr3_nt: TGTGCCAGCAGTTTAGATTATAGCGGGGGTCCCAGATCGGGTGAGCAGTACTTC
cdr3_aa: CASSLDYSGGPRSGEQYF

v_call: TRBV6-4
d_call: TRBD2
j_call: TRBJ2-3
clone_size: -
cdr3_nt: TGTGCCAGCAGTGAAGGGAGCGGGGCCCCAGATACGCAGTATTTT
cdr3_aa: CASSEGSGAPDTQYF

v_call: TRBV6-5
d_call: -
j_call: TRBJ1-1
clone_size: -
cdr3_nt: TGTGCCAGCAGTATCGGGTTGGGAGGGACCCCTGAAGCTTTCTTT
cdr3_aa: CASSIGLGGTPEAFF

v_call: TRBV28
d_call: TRBD1
j_call: TRBJ1-2
clone_size: -
cdr3_nt: TGTGCCAGCAGTTTAACGAATCTGAGGGGACAGGGGAAGTTGGGCTACACCTTC
cdr3_aa: CASSLTNLRGQGKLGYTF

v_call: TRBV15
d_call: -
j_call: TRBJ1-3
clone_size: -
cdr3_nt: TGTGCCACCAGCAGAGACCCTAGGGGTTTAGGAAACACCATATATTTT
cdr3_aa: CATSRDPRGLGNTIYF

v_call: TRBV6-6
d_call: -
j_call: TRBJ1-5
clone_size: -
cdr3_nt: TGTGCCAGCAGAGGGGAGGGTCAGCCCCAGCATTTT
cdr3_aa: CASRGEGQPQHF

v_call: TRBV6-5
d_call: -
j_call: TRBJ2-7
clone_size: -
cdr3_nt: TGTGCCAGCAGACCCCCAGGGCCCTACGAGCAGTACTTC
cdr3_aa: CASRPPGPYEQYF

v_call: TRBV11-2
d_call: -
j_call: TRBJ1-4
clone_size: -
cdr3_nt: TGTGCCAGCAGCTTAAGTTTGGGACGGGGCAATGAAAAACTGTTTTTT
cdr3_aa: CASSLSLGRGNEKLFF

v_call: TRBV30
d_call: TRBD2
j_call: TRBJ2-7
clone_size: -
cdr3_nt: TGTGCCTTCGGAGCGGGGGGTCCTGAGCAGTACTTC
cdr3_aa: CAFGAGGPEQYF

v_call: TRBV19
d_call: TRBD2
j_call: TRBJ2-7
clone_size: few
cdr3_nt: TGTGCCAGTACCCCTAGCGGGAGGGGTGCCTACGAGCAGTACTTC
cdr3_aa: CASTPSGRGAYEQYF

v_call: TRBV12-1
d_call: -
j_call: TRBJ2-7
clone_size: -
cdr3_nt: TGTGCCAGCAGCTTTAAAAGCAGGGAATTCTCTTACGAGCAGTACTTC
cdr3_aa: CASSFKSREFSYEQYF

v_call: TRBV18
d_call: -
j_call: TRBJ1-5
clone_size: once
cdr3_nt: TGTGCCAGCTCACCAACGCGGGGCCGAGATCAGCCCCAGCATTTT
cdr3_aa: CASSPTRGRDQPQHF

v_call: TRBV6-5
d_call: TRBD1
j_call: TRBJ2-7
clone_size: -
cdr3_nt: TGTGCCAGCAGTTACCAGGGGGCCGCCTACGAGCAGTACTTC
cdr3_aa: CASSYQGAAYEQYF

v_call: TRBV18
d_call: TRBD2
j_call: TRBJ2-3
clone_size: -
cdr3_nt: TGTGCCAGCTCACCAGCCAGCGGGGGGCCGGCCTTTAGGCAGTATTTT
cdr3_aa: CASSPASGGPAFRQYF

v_call: TRBV27
d_call: TRBD1
j_call: TRBJ2-7
clone_size: once
cdr3_nt: TGTGCCAGCAGTCCAGGGACAGCTTTCTACGAGCAGTACTTC
cdr3_aa: CASSPGTAFYEQYF

v_call: TRBV12-3/TRBV12-4
d_call: TRBD1
j_call: TRBJ2-1
clone_size: -
cdr3_nt: TGTGCCAGCAGTAAGGACAGGGCCAATGAGCAGTTCTTC
cdr3_aa: CASSKDRANEQFF

v_call: TRBV10-1
d_call: -
j_call: TRBJ2-7
clone_size: -
cdr3_nt: TGCGCCAGCAGTGACCCCGGGACCCTCTGGGAGCAGTACTTC
cdr3_aa: CASSDPGTLWEQYF

v_call: TRBV7-2
d_call: -
j_call: TRBJ1-2
clone_size: -
cdr3_nt: TGTGCCAGCAGCCTTCCGGGCAGGGGTAACTATGGCTACACCTTC
cdr3_aa: CASSLPGRGNYGYTF

v_call: TRBV19
d_call: -
j_call: TRBJ1-5
clone_size: -
cdr3_nt: TGTGCCAGTAGACTCGTAGCGAATAGCAATCAGCCCCAGCATTTT
cdr3_aa: CASRLVANSNQPQHF

v_call: TRBV4-2
d_call: TRBD2
j_call: TRBJ2-1
clone_size: -
cdr3_nt: TGTGCCAGCAGCCAGGTCCGCGGGAGTTCTTACAATGAGCAGTTCTTC
cdr3_aa: CASSQVRGSSYNEQFF

v_call: TRBV28
d_call: -
j_call: TRBJ1-2
clone_size: -
cdr3_nt: TGTGCCAGCGCGGGACTCATCTATGGCTACACCTTC
cdr3_aa: CASAGLIYGYTF

v_call: TRBV7-7
d_call: -
j_call: TRBJ1-3
clone_size: -
cdr3_nt: TGTGCTAGCAGCCAAGGTCCCTCAGCTTCCTCTGGAAACACCATATATTTT
cdr3_aa: CASSQGPSASSGNTIYF

v_call: TRBV27
d_call: TRBD1
j_call: TRBJ2-5
clone_size: -
cdr3_nt: TGTGCCAGCAGTTTTGGACAGGGGGAACAAGAGACCCAGTACTTC
cdr3_aa: CASSFGQGEQETQYF

v_call: TRBV29-1
d_call: -
j_call: TRBJ2-7
clone_size: -
cdr3_nt: TGCAGCGTTGGTTTGCCGGCCTCCTACGAGCAGTACTTC
cdr3_aa: CSVGLPASYEQYF

v_call: TRBV5-8
d_call: -
j_call: TRBJ1-5
clone_size: -
cdr3_nt: TGTGCCAGCAGCCTGGCAGACACTAGCAATCAGCCCCAGCATTTT
cdr3_aa: CASSLADTSNQPQHF

v_call: TRBV9
d_call: TRBD1
j_call: TRBJ1-1
clone_size: -
cdr3_nt: TGTGCCAGCAGCCCGGGACAGGGGGAGGTTTACACTGAAGCTTTCTTT
cdr3_aa: CASSPGQGEVYTEAFF

v_call: TRBV28
d_call: -
j_call: TRBJ2-7
clone_size: -
cdr3_nt: TGTGCCAGCAGTTTCCGGGTTAGGTTCTACGAGCAGTACTTC
cdr3_aa: CASSFRVRFYEQYF

v_call: TRBV5-4
d_call: TRBD1
j_call: TRBJ1-4
clone_size: -
cdr3_nt: TGTGCCAGCAGCTTAGGACAGGGGAGGGGAACTAATGAAAAACTGTTTTTT
cdr3_aa: CASSLGQGRGTNEKLFF

v_call: TRBV28
d_call: -
j_call: TRBJ2-5
clone_size: -
cdr3_nt: TGTGCCAGCAACCTGGGGATTAGAGAGACCCAGTACTTC
cdr3_aa: CASNLGIRETQYF

v_call: TRBV15
d_call: -
j_call: TRBJ1-5
clone_size: -
cdr3_nt: TGTGCCACCAGCAGAGACCTCAATCAGCCCCAGCATTTT
cdr3_aa: CATSRDLNQPQHF

v_call: TRBV4-1
d_call: -
j_call: TRBJ1-2
clone_size: -
cdr3_nt: TGCGCCAGCAGCCACCCCCGGGATTATGGCTACACCTTC
cdr3_aa: CASSHPRDYGYTF

v_call: TRBV29-1
d_call: -
j_call: TRBJ2-3
clone_size: -
cdr3_nt: TGCAGCGTGGAGCGACAGTCTGGCACAGATACGCAGTATTTT
cdr3_aa: CSVERQSGTDTQYF

v_call: TRBV20-1
d_call: -
j_call: TRBJ1-1
clone_size: -
cdr3_nt: TGCAGTGCCTGGGTGCGGCCTGGAGCTTTCTTT
cdr3_aa: CSAWVRPGAFF

v_call: TRBV5-1
d_call: -
j_call: TRBJ1-2
clone_size: -
cdr3_nt: TGCGCCAGCAGTTACGACGGGGCGAGCTATGGCTACACCTTC
cdr3_aa: CASSYDGASYGYTF

v_call: TRBV6-5
d_call: TRBD1
j_call: TRBJ1-6
clone_size: -
cdr3_nt: TGTGCCAGCAGTTACCAGGGGGCGCGTGGTGATTCACCCCTCCACTTT
cdr3_aa: CASSYQGARGDSPLHF

v_call: TRBV2
d_call: TRBD2
j_call: TRBJ2-1
clone_size: -
cdr3_nt: TGTGCCAGCAGGGTACGACTAGCGGGGCCTAATGAGCAGTTCTTC
cdr3_aa: CASRVRLAGPNEQFF

v_call: TRBV4-1
d_call: -
j_call: TRBJ1-1
clone_size: -
cdr3_nt: TGCGCCAGCAGCCAAGAAGTAATGAACACTGAAGCTTTCTTT
cdr3_aa: CASSQEVMNTEAFF

v_call: TRBV7-2
d_call: -
j_call: TRBJ2-3
clone_size: few
cdr3_nt: TGTGCCAGCAGCCCATCGCCCAGAGATACGCAGTATTTT
cdr3_aa: CASSPSPRDTQYF

v_call: TRBV19
d_call: TRBD1
j_call: TRBJ2-5
clone_size: -
cdr3_nt: TGTGCCAGTAGTATCGGACAGGCCGCCGGGGTGGAGACCCAGTACTTC
cdr3_aa: CASSIGQAAGVETQYF

v_call: TRBV25-1
d_call: -
j_call: TRBJ1-1
clone_size: -
cdr3_nt: TGTGCCAGCAGTGTGTGGGAGAGAGAAGAAGCTTTCTTT
cdr3_aa: CASSVWEREEAFF

v_call: TRBV7-2
d_call: TRBD2
j_call: TRBJ2-5
clone_size: -
cdr3_nt: TGTGCCAGCAGCTTAGACGGGGGGTTAGCAGAGACCCAGTACTTC
cdr3_aa: CASSLDGGLAETQYF

v_call: TRBV6-5
d_call: TRBD1
j_call: TRBJ2-2
clone_size: -
cdr3_nt: TGTGCCAGCAGTTTAGGCGGACAGGACTGGGGGGAGCTGTTTTTT
cdr3_aa: CASSLGGQDWGELFF

v_call: TRBV12-3/TRBV12-4
d_call: -
j_call: TRBJ2-3
clone_size: once
cdr3_nt: TGTGCCAGCAACCTAAGCACAGATACGCAGTATTTT
cdr3_aa: CASNLSTDTQYF

v_call: TRBV2
d_call: TRBD1
j_call: TRBJ1-1
clone_size: -
cdr3_nt: TGTGCCAGCAAAGGGGACAGGGAAAGTACTGAAGCTTTCTTT
cdr3_aa: CASKGDRESTEAFF

v_call: TRBV7-2
d_call: -
j_call: TRBJ1-5
clone_size: -
cdr3_nt: TGTGCCAGCAGCTCGAACAGAAATCAGCCCCAGCATTTT
cdr3_aa: CASSSNRNQPQHF

v_call: TRBV12-3/TRBV12-4
d_call: -
j_call: TRBJ1-1
clone_size: -
cdr3_nt: TGTGCCAGCAGTTTAAGGGTCTCTGAAGCTTTCTTT
cdr3_aa: CASSLRVSEAFF

v_call: TRBV15
d_call: -
j_call: TRBJ1-5
clone_size: -
cdr3_nt: TGTGCCACCGGAAGTTCGGGGTTTAACCAGCCCCAGCATTTT
cdr3_aa: CATGSSGFNQPQHF

v_call: TRBV7-7
d_call: -
j_call: TRBJ2-2
clone_size: -
cdr3_nt: TGTGCTAGCAGCTTAGCGCCCGGACCCGGCGGGAACACCGGGGAGCTGTTTTTT
cdr3_aa: CASSLAPGPGGNTGELFF

v_call: TRBV6-6
d_call: -
j_call: TRBJ2-2
clone_size: -
cdr3_nt: TGTGCCAGCAGCTGGGACGCCCCCGACACCGGGGAGCTGTTTTTT
cdr3_aa: CASSWDAPDTGELFF